The 29 T cell receptor beta chains presented below share a single source sample, sequenced in a study of cytomegalovirus exposure and HLA in healthy donors. Primers included in the PCR were 60 Vbeta and 13 Jbeta primers. The method was immunoSEQ multiplex PCR; TCRdb's version includes in-frame clones alone and lacks a portion of them. Of 70,000 or so clones in the sample, around 86% were seen once. The sequenced material came from PBMCs. These receptors came from a woman younger than 45 in good health and CMV-seronegative.

In its sample, this clone was seen a few times. The chain carries TRBV6-5 and TRBJ1-2, with D unclear. The CDR3 extends over 14 amino acids. Trimming took off 5 bases at V and 8 bases at J, with 18 bases between the two ends. Per germline, CDR1 MNHEY and CDR2 SVGAGI. CDR3 sequence: CASSGVALSWGYTF. As DNA, the CDR3 is TGTGCCAGCAGTGGAGTGGCCTTATCTTGGGGCTACACCTTC.

CDR3 DNA sequence: TGTGCCAGCACTGGACAGGAGAGCACTGAAGCTTTCTTT. Translated, it gives CASTGQESTEAFF. This chain links TRBV18 with TRBJ1-1, with 7 nucleotides matching TRBD1. V lost 8 bases to trimming and J lost 4 bases; unmatched junction nucleotides: 7. The CDR3 has 13 residues. Germline V gene lookup returns CDR1 KGHSH and CDR2 LQKENI.

The rearrangement uses TRBV4-1 and TRBJ2-7, with 11 positions matching TRBD1. Germline CDR1 and CDR2: MGHRA and YSYEKL. With V trimmed by 4 bases and J by 4 bases, 6 bases remained unmatched. This CDR3 spans 15 amino acids. The CDR3 loop is CASSPWDRGTYEQYF. As DNA, the CDR3 is TGCGCCAGCAGCCCTTGGGACAGGGGGACGTACGAGCAGTACTTC.

The chain uses TRBV5-4 and TRBJ2-7; TRBD1 matches at 7 bases. The V gene's germline CDR1 is SGHNT and CDR2 YYREEE (reference sequence). Trimming cost V 5 bases and J 2 bases; bases outside gene matches: 10. The CDR3 spans 15 residues. The CDR3 bases are TGTGCCAGCAGGCCCGACAGGGCGATCCCCTACGAGCAGTACTTC. This translates into CASRPDRAIPYEQYF.

This clone was detected once. The V and J genes are TRBV6-6 and TRBJ1-5; D is unresolved. CDR1 is MNHNY, CDR2 SVGAGI, per germline (reference sequence). Trimming stripped 0 bases from V and 0 bases from J, with 9 bases between. This CDR3 is built from 16 residues. CDR3 sequence: CASSYSHFYSNQPQHF. CDR3 sequence (DNA): TGTGCCAGCAGTTACTCACATTTTTATAGCAATCAGCCCCAGCATTTT.

In DNA, the CDR3 is TGTGCCAGCAGCTTAGGGCGGGAGCAATACAATGAGCAGTTCTTC. Amino acids: CASSLGREQYNEQFF. This chain links TRBV11-2 with TRBJ2-1, with 7 bases aligning to TRBD2. Germline V gene data show CDR1 as SGHAT and CDR2 as FQNNGV. After removal of 1 base from V and 4 bases from J, the junction contained 4 bases not matched to a gene. The CDR3 is 15 residues long.

The CDR3 bases are TGCGCCAGCAGCCAAGATTTGGGTTCCGGGACAGGGCGGGTTACGCCCCTCCACTTT. This gives the protein CASSQDLGSGTGRVTPLHF. The J gene is TRBJ1-6, the V gene TRBV4-3, with TRBD1 matching over 9 bases. Looked up from germline, CDR1 is LGHNA and CDR2 is YSLEER. The V and J ends lost 0 bases and 13 bases, in that order; junction bases with no gene match: 19. The CDR3 consists of 19 residues.

The chain is built from TRBV7-6 and TRBJ2-1; the match to TRBD2 covers 8 bases. Losses at the gene ends were 3 bases for V and 8 bases for J; bases not matched to a gene: 6. CDR1 and CDR2 (germline): SGHVS, FNYEAQ. The CDR3 has 14 residues. In nucleotides, the CDR3 is TGTGCCAGCAGCTTCAAAGCGGGAGTGTATGAGCAGTTCTTC. This translates into CASSFKAGVYEQFF.

This clone has just a few counts. This rearrangement joins TRBV6-6 to TRBJ1-5; D gene unclear. CDR3 length: 11 residues. The germline CDR1 and CDR2 sequences are MNHNY and SVGAGI (reference sequence). Trimming pared 4 bases from V and 5 bases from J, leaving 3 bases between. The CDR3 sequence is CASSSDQPQHF. The CDR3 DNA reads TGTGCCAGCAGTTCCGATCAGCCCCAGCATTTT.

The chain combines TRBV6-4 with TRBJ2-5; weak D call: TRBD1 (6 bases). Per the germline V gene, CDR1 is MRHNA and CDR2 is SNTAGT. The CDR3 sequence is 16 residues long. Trimming removed 7 bases at V and 1 base at J, with 19 bases between. The CDR3 protein is CASTPGNRVFQETQYF. The CDR3 coding sequence is TGTGCCAGCACTCCCGGGAACAGGGTATTCCAAGAGACCCAGTACTTC.

The chain uses TRBV19 and TRBJ2-3; 12 positions match TRBD2. After removal of 4 bases from V and 5 bases from J, the junction contained 7 bases not matched to a gene. The V gene's germline CDR1 is LNHDA and CDR2 SQIVND (reference sequence). This CDR3 is built from 16 residues. CDR3 coding DNA: TGTGCCAGTAGTAGCAGACTAGCGGGAGTTCTAGATACGCAGTATTTT. It codes for CASSSRLAGVLDTQYF.

The CDR3 sequence is CASSFGGQGYGYTF. For the CDR3, the DNA is TGTGCCAGCAGCTTCGGGGGGCAGGGCTATGGCTACACCTTC. The chain joins TRBV7-9 to TRBJ1-2; tentative D call: TRBD1 (6 bases). V lost 3 bases, J lost 4 bases, and 12 bases lay in between. CDR1 is SEHNR, CDR2 FQNEAQ, per germline (reference sequence). The CDR3 spans 14 residues.

The genes are TRBV4-3 and TRBJ2-7; 8 bases are a match to TRBD1. V trimming: 3 bases; J trimming: 1 base; junction bases outside the gene matches: 11. CDR1 is LGHNA, CDR2 YSLEER, per germline. CDR3 length equals 17 residues. Written as DNA, the CDR3 is TGCGCCAGCAGCCAGGGAATTGGACAGGGCGTTTCCTACGAGCAGTACTTC. Its translation is CASSQGIGQGVSYEQYF.

V is TRBV7-9 and J is TRBJ2-5, with 8 bases aligning to TRBD1. CDR3 length: 14 amino acids. V shed 5 bases and J 4 bases; nucleotides not matched to a gene: 6. Germline V gene data show CDR1 as SEHNR and CDR2 as FQNEAQ (reference sequence). CDR3 DNA: TGTGCCAGCAGCCCCACGACAGGGGTAGAGACCCAGTACTTC. Its translation: CASSPTTGVETQYF.

V gene TRBV7-3 combines with J gene TRBJ1-2; no firm D call. CDR1 is SGHTA and CDR2 is FQGTGA in the germline V gene. Trimming cost V 0 bases and J 8 bases, with 13 bases left between them. This CDR3 region has 14 residues. CDR3 coding DNA: TGTGCCAGCAGCTTAACCGGACGGGAGGACGGCTACACCTTC. Amino acids: CASSLTGREDGYTF.

This chain uses TRBV7-9 with TRBJ2-3, with 7 bases aligning to TRBD1. The CDR3 spans 15 residues. CDR1 is SEHNR and CDR2 is FQNEAQ in the germline V gene (reference sequence). V lost 5 bases and J lost 4; bases outside the gene matches: 9. CDR3 sequence reads: CASSPSGTVPDTQYF. DNA for the CDR3: TGTGCCAGCAGCCCTTCCGGGACAGTCCCAGATACGCAGTATTTT.

The rearrangement links TRBV5-4 to TRBJ1-2; maybe TRBD1 (5 bases). V lost 4 bases and J 7 bases, leaving 14 bases between the germline ends. Per the germline V gene, CDR1 is SGHNT and CDR2 is YYREEE (reference sequence). The length of the CDR3 is 13 residues. CDR3 in DNA: TGTGCCAGCAGCCCCCGGGGGGAGGGTGGCTACACCTTC. Its translation: CASSPRGEGGYTF.

The CDR3 DNA reads TGTGCCAGCAGCCCGGAGGGTGGAAACACCATATATTTT. Translation: CASSPEGGNTIYF. The chain is built from TRBV14 and TRBJ1-3, with D unresolved. The CDR3 runs to 13 residues. The V gene lost 4 bases and the J gene lost 3 bases, with 7 bases spanning the gap. Germline CDR1 and CDR2: SGHDN and FVKESK.

There are a few counts of this clone. The chain is built from TRBV6-1 and TRBJ2-3; maybe TRBD2 (5 bases). The CDR3 runs 14 residues. V dropped 2 bases and J dropped 2 bases, with 8 bases sitting between them. CDR1 is MNHNS and CDR2 is SASEGT in the germline V gene. CDR3 sequence (DNA): TGTGCCAGCAGTGAAAGGGAGCCCACAGATACGCAGTATTTT. This sequence encodes CASSEREPTDTQYF.

This clone was seen just once. J is TRBJ1-4 and V is TRBV7-2; 9 bases align to TRBD1. The CDR3 runs to 13 residues. V dropped 2 bases and J dropped 11; count of bases not matched to a gene: 3. Germline V gene lookup returns CDR1 SGHTA and CDR2 FQGNSA. The CDR3 region has the DNA TGTGCCAGCAGCTTAACCGGGACAGGGAAACTGTTTTTT. Translating gives CASSLTGTGKLFF.

This clone was found once. V and J are TRBV15 and TRBJ2-5; weak D call: TRBD2 (6 bases). The J call is in doubt because the DNA end fits TRBJ2-7 better. The germline gives CDR1 LNHNV, CDR2 YYDKDF (reference sequence). This CDR3 spans 14 amino acids. The CDR3 sequence is CATSVVRDPHEQYF. DNA for the CDR3: TGTGCCACCAGTGTTGTGCGGGATCCCCACGAGCAGTACTTC.

This rearrangement joins TRBV5-1 to TRBJ2-2, with 13 positions matching TRBD2. The CDR3 is 17 residues long. The germline CDR1 and CDR2 sequences are SGHRS and YFSETQ. V was pared by 0 bases and J by 7 bases, with 6 bases of the junction left unmatched. The CDR3 spells CASSLALLAGGIGELFF. CDR3 bases: TGCGCCAGCAGCTTGGCCCTACTAGCGGGAGGGATCGGGGAGCTGTTTTTT.

This rearrangement joins TRBV4-2 to TRBJ2-7; 13 nucleotides line up with TRBD2. Germline assignment: CDR1 LGHNA and CDR2 YNFKEQ. Trimming took 5 bases from V and 5 from J; bases not matched to a gene: 12. The CDR3 covers 17 residues. The CDR3 sequence is CASSLGLGLAGVNEQYF. In DNA form, the CDR3 reads TGTGCCAGCAGCTTGGGGTTAGGACTAGCGGGAGTAAACGAGCAGTACTTC.

The genes are TRBV4-1 and TRBJ2-1; 11 bases align to TRBD1. J lost 7 bases, V lost 3 bases, and 5 bases had no gene match. The length of the CDR3 is 15 residues. Germline V CDR1 and CDR2: MGHRA, YSYEKL. The CDR3 spells CASSHQGQGVNEQFF. The CDR3 DNA reads as TGCGCCAGCAGCCACCAGGGACAGGGGGTTAATGAGCAGTTCTTC.

This chain connects TRBV28 to TRBJ1-2; 8 bases agree with TRBD1. Looked up from germline, CDR1 is MDHEN and CDR2 is SYDVKM. CDR3 length: 14 amino acids. With V trimmed by 5 bases and J by 1 base, 3 bases remained unmatched. Written as DNA, the CDR3 is TGTGCCAGCAGTCCGGGACAGGTTAACTATGGCTACACCTTC. Amino acid sequence: CASSPGQVNYGYTF.

This rearrangement joins TRBV19 to TRBJ2-7; perhaps TRBD1 as D (5 bases). V was shortened by 7 bases and J by 3 bases, with 16 bases between the two germline ends. Looked up from germline, CDR1 is LNHDA and CDR2 is SQIVND (reference sequence). This CDR3 has 14 amino acids. CDR3 amino acids: CASKEKGRDYEQYF. CDR3 sequence (DNA): TGTGCCAGTAAAGAAAAGGGCAGGGACTACGAGCAGTACTTC.

The chain joins TRBV7-2 to TRBJ2-1; 13 bases are a match to TRBD2. Germline CDR1 and CDR2: SGHTA and FQGNSA. With V trimmed by 5 bases and J by 8 bases, 6 bases remained unmatched. The CDR3 is 15 amino acids. The CDR3 loop is CASSGWTSGSDEQFF. The CDR3 DNA reads as TGTGCCAGCAGCGGCTGGACTAGCGGGAGCGATGAGCAGTTCTTC.

This chain links TRBV6-6 with TRBJ1-1; no firm D call. Germline-derived CDR1 and CDR2 are MNHNY and SVGAGI (reference sequence). This CDR3 is 12 amino acids long. Trimming took off 9 bases at V and 4 bases at J, with 12 bases between the two ends. The CDR3 DNA is TGTGCCAGTGGAGGCGGGAGCACTGAAGCTTTCTTT. Amino acid sequence: CASGGGSTEAFF.

V and J are TRBV2 and TRBJ2-7; TRBD2 aligns across 10 bases. V was pared by 4 bases and J by 3 bases, with 6 bases of the junction left unmatched. Germline lookup yields CDR1 SNHLY and CDR2 FYNNEI. CDR3 length equals 15 residues. The CDR3, as DNA: TGTGCCAGCAGTGGACTAGCGGGTACTTACTACGAGCAGTACTTC. This sequence encodes CASSGLAGTYYEQYF.